This is a list of T cell receptor beta chains from one sample in a study of cytomegalovirus exposure and HLA in healthy donors. Sequencing was performed with immunoSEQ multiplex PCR; in TCRdb, only in-frame clones are kept and a portion is missing. The sample yields roughly 100,000 clones, more than 70% seen once. Sequenced: PBMCs. The receptors here all came from a young man in good health and CMV-seronegative. Both conserved end residues are part of each CDR3. D genes are given only for firm matches. Where a row states a size, it is once, few, many or the class of an expanded clone; other rows omit it.

J gene | V gene | clone size | D gene | CDR3 DNA | CDR3 protein
TRBJ1-4 | TRBV10-3 | NA | TRBD1 | TGTGCCATCAGCGGGGGGACAGGAACTTTGGAAAAACTGTTTTTT | CAISGGTGTLEKLFF
TRBJ1-1 | TRBV5-5 | NA | NA | TGTGCCAGCAGCTTGGTTGGGGGCTTTACGGAAGCTTTCTTT | CASSLVGGFTEAFF
TRBJ2-5 | TRBV7-3 | NA | NA | TGTGCCAGCAGCTTCAGGGAAGGAGAGACCCAGTACTTC | CASSFREGETQYF
TRBJ1-6 | TRBV28 | NA | NA | TGTGCCAGCATGGTCCAGGGTTCCTATAATTCACCCCTCCACTTT | CASMVQGSYNSPLHF
TRBJ2-7 | TRBV7-2 | NA | NA | TGTGCCAGCAGCTTAGCGTTCCAGGGGGGCGAGCAGTACTTC | CASSLAFQGGEQYF
TRBJ1-1 | TRBV7-9 | NA | NA | TGTGCCAGCAGCTTATCAGAGAACACTGAAGCTTTCTTT | CASSLSENTEAFF
TRBJ1-1 | TRBV19 | NA | NA | TGTGCCAGTAGTATCCAGGGGAACACTGAAGCTTTCTTT | CASSIQGNTEAFF
TRBJ2-7 | TRBV19 | NA | TRBD1 | TGTGCCAGTAGTAGGGGACAGGATTTCTACGAGCAGTACTTC | CASSRGQDFYEQYF
TRBJ1-5 | TRBV19 | NA | TRBD1 | TGTGCCAGTAGTATAGGGCAGGGGGCGAATCAGCCCCAGCATTTT | CASSIGQGANQPQHF
TRBJ2-1 | TRBV7-2 | NA | TRBD1 | TGTGCCAGCAGCACCGGGCGGGGGACAGGGGGGTACAATGAGCAGTTCTTC | CASSTGRGTGGYNEQFF
TRBJ2-7 | TRBV5-8 | NA | NA | TGTGCCAGCAGCTACGGAGACAGCTCCTACGAGCAGTACTTC | CASSYGDSSYEQYF
TRBJ2-5 | TRBV7-2 | NA | NA | TGTGCCAGCAGCTTAATGTTCGGAGAGACCCAGTACTTC | CASSLMFGETQYF
TRBJ2-5 | TRBV10-3 | NA | NA | TGTGCCATCAGTGACAGGGTGGAGACCCAGTACTTC | CAISDRVETQYF
TRBJ2-5 | TRBV19 | NA | NA | TGTGCCAGTAGGGAGGAAGGAGCCCAAGAGACCCAGTACTTC | CASREEGAQETQYF
TRBJ2-5 | TRBV5-1 | NA | TRBD1 | TGCGCCAGCAGCTTGGTTACAACCAGGGGGCAAGAGACCCAGTACTTC | CASSLVTTRGQETQYF
TRBJ1-1 | TRBV10-3 | NA | NA | TGTGCCATCAGCATGACAGGGAACACTGAAGCTTTCTTT | CAISMTGNTEAFF
TRBJ2-3 | TRBV4-3 | NA | TRBD2 | TGCGCCAGCAGCCAAGGGACTAGCGGGGGCCGACAGGCCGATACGCAGTATTTT | CASSQGTSGGRQADTQYF
TRBJ1-2 | TRBV10-3 | NA | NA | TGTGCCATCAGCCCTCAGACTAACTATGGCTACACCTTC | CAISPQTNYGYTF
TRBJ1-5 | TRBV30 | NA | TRBD1 | TGTGCCTGGAGTACCGGGACAGAAACAAATCAGCCCCAGCATTTT | CAWSTGTETNQPQHF
TRBJ2-2 | TRBV29-1 | NA | NA | TGCAGCGTTGTAGGGGCCGGGGAGCTGTTTTTT | CSVVGAGELFF
TRBJ1-3 | TRBV5-4 | NA | NA | TGTGCCAGCAGCTTGGACGCGGGGTCTGGAAACACCATATATTTT | CASSLDAGSGNTIYF
TRBJ1-2 | TRBV7-9 | NA | NA | TGTGCCAGCAGCCCACGAGTAACTAACTATGGCTACACCTTC | CASSPRVTNYGYTF
TRBJ2-4 | TRBV18 | NA | NA | TGTGCCAGCTCACCAGAGCTAGCATACATTCAGTACTTC | CASSPELAYIQYF
TRBJ1-4 | TRBV2 | NA | TRBD1 | TGTGCCAGCAGAGTAGGGACAGGGCTTGAAAAACTGTTTTTT | CASRVGTGLEKLFF
TRBJ1-2 | TRBV6-1 | few | TRBD1 | TGTGCCAGCATACACCGGGACAGCGACCCGAACACCTTC | CASIHRDSDPNTF
TRBJ2-1 | TRBV19 | NA | NA | TGTGCCAGTAGTATGGGTGACAGGTACAATGAGCAGTTCTTC | CASSMGDRYNEQFF
TRBJ1-2 | TRBV5-1 | once | NA | TGCGCCAGCAGCTTGCAGGGGCGTAAGAGTGGCTACACCTTC | CASSLQGRKSGYTF
TRBJ2-1 | TRBV5-1 | NA | NA | TGCGCCAGCAGCCGACTGCCGGGACTCGCCGGGGATGAGCAGTTCTTC | CASSRLPGLAGDEQFF
TRBJ2-7 | TRBV5-8 | NA | NA | TGTGCCAGCAGCTTGGAGCAGGGAAAGGAATACGAGCAGTACTTC | CASSLEQGKEYEQYF
TRBJ2-7 | TRBV14 | NA | NA | TGTGCCAGCAGCCAACGATCAGGTTACTACGAGCAGTACTTC | CASSQRSGYYEQYF